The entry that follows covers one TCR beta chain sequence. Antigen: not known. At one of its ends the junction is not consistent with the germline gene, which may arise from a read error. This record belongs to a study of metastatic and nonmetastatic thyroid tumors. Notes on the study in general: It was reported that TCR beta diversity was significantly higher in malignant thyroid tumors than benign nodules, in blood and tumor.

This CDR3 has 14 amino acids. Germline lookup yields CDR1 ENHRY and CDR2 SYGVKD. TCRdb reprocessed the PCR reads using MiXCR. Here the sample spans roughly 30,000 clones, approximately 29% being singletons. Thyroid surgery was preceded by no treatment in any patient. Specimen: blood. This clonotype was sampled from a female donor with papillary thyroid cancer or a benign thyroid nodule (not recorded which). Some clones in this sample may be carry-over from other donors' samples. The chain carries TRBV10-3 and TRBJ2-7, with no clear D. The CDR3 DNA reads TGTGCAATCAGTGAGTACCCACAGTTCTACGAGCAGTACTTC. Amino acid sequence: CAISEYPQFYEQYF.